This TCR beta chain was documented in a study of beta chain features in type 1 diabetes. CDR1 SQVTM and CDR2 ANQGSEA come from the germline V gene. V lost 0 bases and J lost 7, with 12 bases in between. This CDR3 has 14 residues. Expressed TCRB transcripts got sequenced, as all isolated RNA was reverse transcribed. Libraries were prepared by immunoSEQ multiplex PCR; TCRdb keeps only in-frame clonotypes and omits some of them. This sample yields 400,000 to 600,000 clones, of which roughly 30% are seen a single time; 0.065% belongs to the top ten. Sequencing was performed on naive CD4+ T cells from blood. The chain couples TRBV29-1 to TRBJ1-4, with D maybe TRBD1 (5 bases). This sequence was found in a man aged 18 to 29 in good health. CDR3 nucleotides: TGCAGCGTTGAAGATCGGCAGGGAGTTGAAAAACTGTTTTTT. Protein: CSVEDRQGVEKLFF.